This TCR beta chain was recovered during a study of blood T cell repertoires in COVID-19. V lost 2 bases to trimming and J lost 8 bases, with 13 bases between them. Germline CDR1 reads SEHNR; CDR2 reads FQNEAQ (reference sequence). The CDR3 runs 14 residues. Assay used: immunoSEQ multiplex PCR; TCRdb lists only in-frame clones, some missing. The data show some 47,000 clones, around 86% seen once. The sequenced sample was peripheral blood. J is TRBJ2-4 and V is TRBV7-9; D perhaps matches TRBD1 (7 bases). The sequence was collected from a woman aged 55-69 years with acute or convalescent COVID-19. The CDR3 DNA reads as TGTGCCAGCAGCTTATCAGGGGGGATGGACATTCAGTACTTC. It yields the protein CASSLSGGMDIQYF.